Below, 3 T cell receptor beta chains from the same sample are listed, as sequenced in a study of T cell repertoires in cytomegalovirus infection. TCRdb used MiXCR to reprocess the reads, holding one entry per CDR3 protein. The sample lists approximately 630,000 distinct CDR3 sequences, roughly 24% occurring once. The sequenced material came from CD8+ T cells from PBMCs. All receptors derive from a human donor in good health (CMV status not recorded). Some clones in this sample may be carry-over from other donors' samples.

As concerns this clonotype: This CDR3 fails to terminate in the conserved phenylalanine or tryptophan, so it likely reflects a read error. The chain links TRBV4-1 to TRBJ1-2, with D hard to call. CDR3 length: 13 residues. Germline-derived CDR1 and CDR2 are MGHRA and YSYEKL. With 3 bases removed from V and 1 base from J, the gap between germline ends came to 6 bases. CDR3 nucleotides: TGCGCCAGCAGCCACGGACGTAACTATGGCTACACCCTC. It codes for CASSHGRNYGYTL.

This clonotype was counted only a few times. This chain joins TRBV20-1 and TRBJ2-1; no clear D. V was pared by 0 bases and J by 10 bases, with 7 bases between. CDR3 length equals 11 residues. Germline CDR1 and CDR2: DFQATT and SNEGSKA (reference sequence). The CDR3 DNA follows: TGCAGTGCTAGAGATATGAGAGAGCAGTTCTTC. Translating gives CSARDMREQFF.

The chain has TRBV5-5 and TRBJ2-7; D is uncertain. Trimming pared 3 bases from V and 2 bases from J, leaving 6 bases between. The CDR3 is made up of 12 amino acids. Germline V gene lookup returns CDR1 SGHKS and CDR2 YYEKEE (reference sequence). Here the CDR3 DNA reads TGTGCCAGCAGCTCTCTCCCCTACGAGCAGTACGTC. This codes for CASSSLPYEQYV.